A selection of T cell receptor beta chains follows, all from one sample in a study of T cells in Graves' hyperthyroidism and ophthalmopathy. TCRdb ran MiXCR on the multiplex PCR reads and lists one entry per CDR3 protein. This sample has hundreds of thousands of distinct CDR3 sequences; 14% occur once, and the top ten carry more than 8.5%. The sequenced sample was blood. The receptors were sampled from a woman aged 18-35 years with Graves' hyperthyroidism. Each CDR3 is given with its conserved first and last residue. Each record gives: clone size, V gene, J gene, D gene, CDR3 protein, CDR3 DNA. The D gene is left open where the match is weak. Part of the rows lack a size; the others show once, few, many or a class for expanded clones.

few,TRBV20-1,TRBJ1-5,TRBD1,CSANRWGDRGSNQPQHF,TGCAGTGCTAATCGGTGGGGGGACAGGGGCAGCAATCAGCCCCAGCATTTT
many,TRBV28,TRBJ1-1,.,CATQRPFQAEAFF,TGTGCCACCCAGAGACCGTTCCAGGCTGAAGCTTTCTTT
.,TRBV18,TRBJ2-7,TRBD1,CASSRYERTGASSYEQYF,TGTGCCAGCTCACGTTACGAGAGGACAGGCGCTAGCTCCTACGAGCAGTACTTC
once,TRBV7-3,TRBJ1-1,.,CASSFRPDGDEAFF,TGTGCCAGCAGCTTTAGGCCGGACGGAGATGAAGCTTTCTTT
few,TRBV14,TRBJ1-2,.,CASSLLTGALYGYTF,TGTGCCAGCAGCCTTCTGACAGGCGCGCTCTATGGCTACACCTTC
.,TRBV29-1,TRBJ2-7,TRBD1,CSVEGTEDRLGYEQYF,TGCAGCGTTGAAGGTACAGAGGACAGGCTCGGCTACGAGCAGTACTTC
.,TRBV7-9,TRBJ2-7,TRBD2,CASSLPPGLAVSYEQYF,TGTGCCAGCAGCTTGCCCCCGGGACTAGCGGTCTCCTACGAGCAGTACTTC
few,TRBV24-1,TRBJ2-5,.,CATSGAKKRGFQETQYF,TGTGCCACCAGTGGAGCCAAGAAGAGAGGGTTCCAAGAGACCCAGTACTTC
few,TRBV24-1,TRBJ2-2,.,CATSDLGQLNTGELFF,TGTGCCACCAGTGATCTAGGACAGCTGAACACCGGGGAGCTGTTTTTT
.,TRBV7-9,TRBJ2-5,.,CASSWPMETQYF,TGTGCCAGCAGCTGGCCTATGGAGACCCAGTACTTC
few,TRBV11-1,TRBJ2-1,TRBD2,CASRSGRPVQREQFF,TGTGCCAGCCGCAGCGGGAGGCCCGTACAGCGGGAGCAGTTCTTC
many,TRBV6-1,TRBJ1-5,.,CASRRWDVAPYPDQPQHF,TGTGCCAGCAGGAGATGGGACGTTGCGCCCTATCCCGATCAGCCCCAGCATTTT
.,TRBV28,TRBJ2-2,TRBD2,CASSLGGEGTGELFF,TGTGCCAGCAGTTTGGGGGGGGAGGGCACCGGGGAGCTGTTTTTT
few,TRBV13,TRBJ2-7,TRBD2,CASSLVGSGRDEQYF,TGTGCCAGCAGCTTAGTGGGTAGCGGGAGGGACGAGCAGTACTTC
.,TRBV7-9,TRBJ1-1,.,CASSLAQRSEAFF,TGTGCCAGCAGCTTAGCACAGCGGAGTGAAGCTTTCTTT
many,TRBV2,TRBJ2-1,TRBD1,CATRDRSPDEQFF,TGTGCCACCCGGGACAGGTCCCCCGATGAGCAGTTCTTC
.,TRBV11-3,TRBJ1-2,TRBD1,CASSLTGGLHGYTF,TGTGCCAGCAGCTTAACAGGGGGCCTCCATGGCTACACCTTC
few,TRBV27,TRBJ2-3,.,CASRAPWGVDTQYF,TGTGCCAGCCGGGCCCCCTGGGGGGTAGATACGCAGTATTTT
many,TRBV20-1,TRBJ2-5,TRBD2,CSARELKREASTQYF,TGCAGTGCTAGAGAACTGAAGCGGGAGGCCTCGACCCAGTACTTC
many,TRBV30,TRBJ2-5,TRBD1,CAWDRGGETQYF,TGTGCCTGGGACAGGGGAGGAGAGACCCAGTACTTC
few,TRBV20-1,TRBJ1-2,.,CSARDLPRFGLNTYGYTF,TGCAGTGCTAGAGACCTACCGCGTTTCGGCCTTAACACCTATGGCTACACCTTC
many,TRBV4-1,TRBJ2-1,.,CASSGAKISSYNEQFF,TGCGCCAGCAGCGGAGCAAAAATTAGCTCCTACAATGAGCAGTTCTTC
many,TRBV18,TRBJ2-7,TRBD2,CASSSLAGEGEQYF,TGTGCCAGCTCATCACTAGCGGGAGAGGGCGAGCAGTACTTC
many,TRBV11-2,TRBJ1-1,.,CASSQTSGYTEAFF,TGTGCCAGCAGCCAGACGTCCGGGTACACTGAAGCTTTCTTT
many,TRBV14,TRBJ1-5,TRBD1,CASSQSGQGGQPQHF,TGTGCCAGCAGCCAGTCGGGACAGGGGGGGCAGCCCCAGCATTTT
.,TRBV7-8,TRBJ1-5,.,CASSLARAGRQPQHF,TGTGCCAGCAGCTTAGCGCGGGCAGGCCGTCAGCCCCAGCATTTT
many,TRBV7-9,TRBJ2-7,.,CASTLIIIGGGYEQYF,TGTGCCAGCACCCTCATAATAATAGGGGGAGGCTACGAGCAGTACTTC
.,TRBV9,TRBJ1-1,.,CASSVGTPNTEAFF,TGTGCCAGCAGCGTTGGGACACCGAACACTGAAGCTTTCTTT
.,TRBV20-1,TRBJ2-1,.,CSAVRDNQFF,TGCAGTGCCGTCCGGGATAATCAGTTCTTC
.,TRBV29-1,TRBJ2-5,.,CSVVTARPYQETQYF,TGCAGCGTTGTGACGGCCAGGCCCTACCAAGAGACCCAGTACTTC
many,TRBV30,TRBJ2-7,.,CAWSGGIYEQYF,TGTGCCTGGAGTGGGGGGATCTACGAGCAGTACTTC
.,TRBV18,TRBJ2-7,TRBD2,CASPTPGGQYF,TGTGCCAGCCCAACCCCGGGGGGGCAGTACTTC
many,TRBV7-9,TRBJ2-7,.,CASSLTADFNEQYF,TGTGCCAGCAGCTTAACGGCAGATTTCAACGAGCAGTACTTC
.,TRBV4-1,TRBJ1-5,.,CASSQNAQGWDQPQHF,TGCGCCAGCAGCCAGAACGCTCAGGGTTGGGATCAGCCCCAGCATTTT
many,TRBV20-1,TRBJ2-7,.,CSARRPARDEQYF,TGCAGTGCTAGACGACCCGCCCGGGACGAGCAGTACTTC
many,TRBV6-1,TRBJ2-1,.,CASRGGYNEQFF,TGTGCCAGCAGGGGTGGGTACAATGAGCAGTTCTTC
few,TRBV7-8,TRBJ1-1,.,CASSTSHLGRRNTEAFF,TGTGCCAGCAGCACCAGCCACCTGGGCAGGCGGAACACTGAAGCTTTCTTT
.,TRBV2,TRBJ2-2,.,CASRETSFTGELFF,TGTGCCAGCAGGGAAACTAGCTTCACCGGGGAGCTGTTTTTT
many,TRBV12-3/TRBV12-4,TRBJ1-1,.,CASRAGFSNTEAFF,TGTGCCAGCAGGGCAGGGTTTTCGAACACTGAAGCTTTCTTT
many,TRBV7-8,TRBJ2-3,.,CASSLVRGGDSHFTDTQYF,TGTGCCAGCAGCTTGGTCAGGGGCGGGGACAGCCACTTCACAGATACGCAGTATTTT
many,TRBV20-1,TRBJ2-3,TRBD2,CSADSGRVTDTQYF,TGCAGTGCGGATAGCGGGAGGGTTACAGATACGCAGTATTTT
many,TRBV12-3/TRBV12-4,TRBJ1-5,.,CASSIGQPQHF,TGTGCCAGCAGTATCGGTCAGCCCCAGCATTTT
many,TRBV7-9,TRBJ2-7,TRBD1,CASSSETGGLSYEQYF,TGTGCCAGCAGCAGCGAGACAGGGGGCCTCTCCTACGAGCAGTACTTC